Each of the 9 T cell receptor beta chains below was sequenced from the same sample in a study of OX40 agonist ivuxolimab in advanced cancers. Clones were sequenced by immunoSEQ multiplex PCR, and TCRdb holds only the in-frame ones, with some missing. Of roughly 34,000 clones in the sample, 84% were seen once. The sample in question was CD4+ or CD8+ T cells sorted from blood, obtained in a trial of the OX40 agonist ivuxolimab. All receptors derive from an adult with an advanced solid tumor such as melanoma, head and neck, liver or kidney cancer.

V and J are TRBV6-5 and TRBJ1-4; D might be TRBD1 (5 bases). V lost 2 bases to trimming and J lost 6 bases, with 13 bases between them. Germline loops: CDR1 MNHEY, CDR2 SVGAGI. This CDR3 contains 15 residues. This CDR3 is CASSYGTGGDEKLFF. CDR3 nucleotides: TGTGCCAGCAGTTACGGGACTGGAGGGGATGAAAAACTGTTTTTT.

The chain joins TRBV27 to TRBJ1-1; no firm D call. Per the germline V gene, CDR1 is MNHEY and CDR2 is SMNVEV (reference sequence). V lost 0 bases and J 4 bases, leaving 12 bases between the germline ends. The CDR3 spans 15 residues. Written as DNA, the CDR3 is TGTGCCAGCAGTTTATCGTGCGCCCCGTGCACTGAAGCTTTCTTT. Its translation: CASSLSCAPCTEAFF.

The rearrangement joins TRBV5-6 to TRBJ2-1; 10 bases are a match to TRBD1. The CDR3 is made up of 14 amino acids. Losses at the gene ends were 3 bases for V and 5 bases for J; bases not matched to a gene: 2. The germline gives CDR1 SGHDT, CDR2 YYEEEE. The chain's CDR3 is CASSWGTGDNEQFF. The CDR3 nucleotides read TGTGCCAGCAGCTGGGGGACAGGGGACAATGAGCAGTTCTTC. Using reference TRBV5-6 and TRBJ2-1 for the parts outside the CDR3, the full variable domain is DAGVTQSPTHLIKTRGQQVTLRCSPKSGHDTVSWYQQALGQGPQFIFQYYEEEERQRGNFPDRFSGHQFPNYSSELNVNALLLGDSALYLCASSWGTGDNEQFFGPGTRLTVL.

This clone appeared once. The J gene is TRBJ2-1, the V gene TRBV2, with 14 nucleotides matching TRBD2. Germline V gene data show CDR1 as SNHLY and CDR2 as FYNNEI. V trimming: 8 bases; J trimming: 9 bases; junction bases outside the gene matches: 6. This CDR3 spans 14 amino acids. CDR3 loop: CASAGTSGSGEQFF. Here the CDR3 DNA reads TGTGCCAGCGCCGGGACTAGCGGGAGCGGTGAGCAGTTCTTC.

This rearrangement joins TRBV19 to TRBJ2-7; 8 nucleotides match TRBD1. The J segment lost 2 bases and the V segment lost 5 bases, leaving 5 bases of the junction unmatched. Germline values: CDR1 LNHDA, CDR2 SQIVND (reference sequence). This CDR3 has 14 residues. The CDR3 nucleotides read TGTGCCAGTAGTTTCGGACAGGGCCCCTACGAGCAGTACTTC. It yields the protein CASSFGQGPYEQYF.

The chain carries TRBV28 and TRBJ1-5; 8 bases agree with TRBD1. The CDR3 consists of 14 residues. Germline assignment: CDR1 MDHEN and CDR2 SYDVKM. V was clipped by 5 bases and J by 5 bases; unmatched bases: 5. The DNA for the CDR3 is TGTGCCAGCAGTGAAACAGGGGGGGATCAGCCCCAGCATTTT. The encoded protein is CASSETGGDQPQHF.

The rearrangement joins TRBV7-9 to TRBJ2-3; D is undetermined. The CDR3 loop spans 11 amino acids. V lost 3 bases and J lost 2, with 0 bases in between. The germline V gene has CDR1 SEHNR and CDR2 FQNEAQ (reference sequence). The CDR3: CASSFTDTQYF. The CDR3 nucleotides read TGTGCCAGCAGCTTCACAGATACGCAGTATTTT. The full variable domain, rest sourced from reference TRBV7-9 and TRBJ2-3, is DTGVSQNPRHKITKRGQNVTFRCDPISEHNRLYWYRQTLGQGPEFLTYFQNEAQLEKSRLLSDRFSAERPKGSFSTLEIQRTEQGDSAMYLCASSFTDTQYFGPGTRLTVL.

This clone is medium-sized (0.01 to 0.1%) by share. The chain employs TRBV27 and TRBJ1-5, with D maybe TRBD1 (5 bases). Looked up from germline, CDR1 is MNHEY and CDR2 is SMNVEV (reference sequence). V was pared by 8 bases and J by 0 bases, with 11 bases between. CDR3 size: 14 residues. CDR3 protein: CASGVGASNQPQHF. The CDR3 DNA reads TGTGCCAGCGGGGTAGGGGCTAGCAATCAGCCCCAGCATTTT.

The V and J genes are TRBV28 and TRBJ1-2; 9 nucleotides agree with TRBD1. The junction had 5 bases not matched to a gene; V was cut back by 5 bases and J by 7 bases. CDR3 length equals 13 residues. Germline lookup yields CDR1 MDHEN and CDR2 SYDVKM. Written as DNA, the CDR3 is TGTGCCAGCAGTGCTAGGACAGGGGTTGGCTACACCTTC. This encodes CASSARTGVGYTF.